This T cell receptor (beta chain) was identified in a study of patients and donors after allogeneic stem cell transplantation. The CDR3 consists of 14 residues. In TCRdb, the RT-PCR reads were re-called with MiXCR into one record per CDR3 protein. Among 150,000 or so distinct CDR3 sequences listed, 20% to 25% were seen once. The V call is TRBV21-1, the J call TRBJ1-2. TRBV21-1 is flagged as a pseudogene. This TCR was sampled from a human donor who was either an allogeneic HSCT recipient or a stem cell or donor lymphocyte infusion donor (not recorded which). It is not recorded whose cells these are; they may come from a transplant donor. The material sequenced was blood, either unsorted or a sorted T cell fraction (not recorded which). This CDR3 reads CASSKGPVTYGYTF. CDR3 DNA sequence: TGTGCCAGCAGCAAAGGGCCGGTTACCTATGGCTACACCTTC.